These T cell receptor beta chains were read from a single sample in a study of T cells after yellow fever vaccination. Via MiXCR, TCRdb re-called the 5' RACE reads, giving one row per CDR3 protein. The sample carries some 500,000 distinct CDR3 sequences, roughly 14% recorded once. The material was PBMCs, obtained on the day of the yellow fever booster vaccination. The receptors come from a man aged 25 to 40 who received the YFV17D yellow fever vaccine. Both conserved end residues are part of each CDR3. D genes are given only for firm matches. Where a row states a size, it is once, few, many or the class of an expanded clone; other rows omit it.

clone size	D gene	V gene	J gene	CDR3 protein	CDR3 DNA
few	.	TRBV15	TRBJ2-5	CATSRGRTAPAETQYF	TGTGCCACCAGCAGAGGGAGGACAGCCCCGGCGGAGACCCAGTACTTC
.	TRBD2	TRBV14	TRBJ2-1	CASSPGTSVQFF	TGTGCCAGCAGCCCCGGGACTAGCGTACAGTTCTTC
.	.	TRBV11-2	TRBJ2-7	CASSLRGPGGDEQYF	TGTGCCAGCAGCTTACGTGGCCCAGGGGGGGACGAGCAGTACTTC
.	.	TRBV11-2	TRBJ2-7	CASSPDRDSYSEQYF	TGTGCCAGCAGCCCAGACCGGGACTCATACTCCGAGCAGTACTTC
few	.	TRBV12-3/TRBV12-4	TRBJ2-4	CASSQQGTAKNIQYF	TGTGCCAGCAGCCAGCAGGGCACGGCCAAAAACATTCAGTACTTC
.	.	TRBV20-1	TRBJ2-1	CSARGGRRPGNEQFF	TGCAGTGCTAGAGGCGGGCGCAGGCCGGGCAATGAGCAGTTCTTC
few	TRBD2	TRBV20-1	TRBJ2-3	CSAFRPGGDTQYF	TGCAGTGCTTTCCGTCCGGGGGGAGATACGCAGTATTTT
.	TRBD2	TRBV20-1	TRBJ2-3	CSAMTSGRAYGTDTQYF	TGCAGTGCTATGACTAGCGGGAGGGCATATGGCACAGATACGCAGTATTTT
.	.	TRBV18	TRBJ2-5	CASSPPVAETQYF	TGTGCCAGCTCACCACCGGTTGCAGAGACCCAGTACTTC
.	TRBD1	TRBV12-3/TRBV12-4	TRBJ1-1	CASSVTGSTEAFF	TGTGCCAGCAGTGTGACAGGGAGCACTGAAGCTTTCTTT
few	.	TRBV27	TRBJ2-3	CASSWRLSGDTQYF	TGTGCCAGCAGTTGGCGTCTAAGTGGAGATACGCAGTATTTT
.	.	TRBV12-3/TRBV12-4	TRBJ1-2	CASSHRTRPNYGYTF	TGTGCCAGCAGCCACCGGACCCGACCTAACTATGGCTACACCTTC
.	.	TRBV5-4	TRBJ2-3	CASSIGAQRDTQYF	TGTGCCAGCAGCATCGGGGCCCAGCGGGATACGCAGTATTTT
.	TRBD2	TRBV5-1	TRBJ2-7	CASSVAGTRLAGALEQYF	TGCGCCAGCAGCGTTGCCGGGACACGACTAGCGGGAGCCCTCGAGCAGTACTTC
few	TRBD2	TRBV5-1	TRBJ2-2	CASSLVSGLAGIPNTGELFF	TGCGCCAGCAGCTTGGTCTCAGGGCTAGCGGGTATACCGAACACCGGGGAGCTGTTTTTT
.	.	TRBV10-1	TRBJ1-1	CASSPPGAPEAFF	TGCGCCAGCAGCCCTCCGGGGGCCCCTGAAGCTTTCTTT
few	TRBD2	TRBV5-4	TRBJ2-7	CASSREGTSGRYEQYF	TGTGCCAGCAGCCGCGAAGGGACTAGCGGAAGGTACGAGCAGTACTTC
.	TRBD1	TRBV4-2	TRBJ1-2	CASSQEATGDSPYGYTF	TGTGCCAGCAGCCAAGAGGCGACAGGGGACTCCCCCTATGGCTACACCTTC
.	TRBD1	TRBV20-1	TRBJ2-2	CSALAGQGAAGELFF	TGCAGTGCTCTCGCAGGACAGGGAGCGGCCGGGGAGCTGTTTTTT
few	TRBD2	TRBV19	TRBJ2-1	CASSLLAGAYEQFF	TGTGCCAGTAGTTTGCTAGCGGGAGCCTATGAGCAGTTCTTC
.	.	TRBV12-3/TRBV12-4	TRBJ2-5	CANGQGGETQYF	TGTGCCAACGGGCAGGGAGGAGAGACCCAGTACTTC
few	TRBD2	TRBV13	TRBJ2-1	CASQVAGGLEGNEQFF	TGTGCCAGCCAGGTAGCGGGGGGCCTCGAGGGGAATGAGCAGTTCTTC
.	.	TRBV20-1	TRBJ2-5	CSARDTLGAETQYF	TGCAGTGCCAGGGACACTTTAGGGGCAGAGACCCAGTACTTC
many	TRBD1	TRBV27	TRBJ2-1	CASSYRTGVSYNEQFF	TGTGCCAGCAGTTACCGGACAGGGGTCTCCTACAATGAGCAGTTCTTC
.	.	TRBV24-1	TRBJ2-7	CATRPGGQASEQYF	TGTGCCACCAGGCCCGGAGGGCAGGCCTCCGAGCAGTACTTC
.	.	TRBV12-3/TRBV12-4	TRBJ1-1	CASSRLTGKTEAFF	TGTGCCAGCAGTCGCCTTACAGGGAAGACTGAAGCTTTCTTT
.	.	TRBV19	TRBJ2-5	CASSSGDPAGTQYF	TGTGCCAGTAGTAGCGGGGACCCGGCTGGGACCCAGTACTTC
.	TRBD1	TRBV7-9	TRBJ2-7	CASSHFTGGGYEQYF	TGTGCCAGCAGCCACTTTACAGGGGGTGGCTACGAGCAGTACTTC
.	.	TRBV20-1	TRBJ2-3	CSARDFGRTDTQYF	TGCAGTGCTAGAGATTTTGGTAGGACAGATACGCAGTATTTT
.	TRBD2	TRBV24-1	TRBJ2-1	CATSDSRGGVRRNEQFF	TGTGCCACCAGTGACTCACGGGGAGGGGTGAGGAGGAATGAGCAGTTCTTC
.	.	TRBV7-2	TRBJ2-4	CASSLRGDIQYF	TGTGCCAGCAGCTTGCGGGGTGACATTCAGTACTTC
.	.	TRBV20-1	TRBJ1-5	CSARDWARLQHF	TGCAGTGCTAGAGATTGGGCCAGGTTACAGCATTTT
many	TRBD2	TRBV20-1	TRBJ2-3	CSARGEGRTQYF	TGCAGTGCTAGAGGGGAGGGGCGTACGCAGTATTTT
.	TRBD2	TRBV30	TRBJ2-1	CAWSVRTSGRPLDWGEQFF	TGTGCCTGGAGTGTACGAACTAGCGGGAGGCCCCTGGATTGGGGTGAGCAGTTCTTC
.	TRBD2	TRBV18	TRBJ2-1	CASSSDYRGGEQFF	TGTGCCAGCTCATCCGACTATCGGGGGGGTGAGCAGTTCTTC
.	.	TRBV15	TRBJ2-5	CATRAGLTGETQYF	TGTGCCACCAGGGCGGGCCTGACGGGGGAGACCCAGTACTTC
.	TRBD1	TRBV12-3/TRBV12-4	TRBJ1-1	CASRQGAEAFF	TGTGCCAGCAGACAGGGGGCTGAAGCTTTCTTT
.	.	TRBV14	TRBJ2-7	CASLRHPISYEQYF	TGTGCCAGCCTGCGGCACCCGATCTCCTACGAGCAGTACTTC
few	TRBD2	TRBV3-1	TRBJ2-7	CASSKGGGRLYEQYF	TGTGCCAGCAGCAAGGGCGGCGGGAGGTTATACGAGCAGTACTTC
few	.	TRBV7-9	TRBJ2-7	CASSLALKNHEQYF	TGTGCCAGCAGCTTAGCGCTGAAAAATCACGAGCAGTACTTC
.	TRBD2	TRBV6-2/TRBV6-3	TRBJ2-5	CASSYSGLPTQYF	TGTGCCAGCAGTTACTCGGGACTACCGACCCAGTACTTC
.	TRBD2	TRBV20-1	TRBJ2-3	CSVPLAGLADTQYF	TGCAGTGTTCCCCTAGCGGGACTGGCAGATACGCAGTATTTT
few	TRBD2	TRBV12-5	TRBJ2-1	CASGLGGSYNEQFF	TGTGCTAGTGGCCTGGGGGGGTCCTACAATGAGCAGTTCTTC
.	.	TRBV7-2	TRBJ2-3	CASSPPARATDTQYF	TGTGCCAGCAGCCCCCCGGCGCGGGCAACCGATACGCAGTATTTT
few	.	TRBV29-1	TRBJ2-7	CSVLQPGPYEQYF	TGCAGCGTTCTCCAACCCGGCCCCTACGAGCAGTACTTC